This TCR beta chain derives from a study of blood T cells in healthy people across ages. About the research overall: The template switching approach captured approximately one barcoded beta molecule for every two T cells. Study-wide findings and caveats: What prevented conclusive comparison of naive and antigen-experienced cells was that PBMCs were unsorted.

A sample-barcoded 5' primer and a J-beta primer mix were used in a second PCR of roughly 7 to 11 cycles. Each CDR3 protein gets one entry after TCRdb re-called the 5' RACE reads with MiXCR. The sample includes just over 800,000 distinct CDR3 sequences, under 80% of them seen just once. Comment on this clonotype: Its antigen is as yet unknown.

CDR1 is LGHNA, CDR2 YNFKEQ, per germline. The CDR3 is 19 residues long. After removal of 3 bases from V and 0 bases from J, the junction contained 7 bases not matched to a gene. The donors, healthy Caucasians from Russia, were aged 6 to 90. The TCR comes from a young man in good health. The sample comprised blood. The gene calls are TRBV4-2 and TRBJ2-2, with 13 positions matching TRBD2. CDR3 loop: CASSHGLAGDSANTGELFF. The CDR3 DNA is TGTGCCAGCAGCCACGGACTAGCGGGGGATAGCGCGAACACCGGGGAGCTGTTTTTT.